This TCR beta chain was obtained from a study of blood T cells in healthy people across ages. Then a second PCR, running about 6 to 12 cycles, was carried out with a sample-barcoded 5' primer and a J-beta primer mix. Unique molecular identifiers of 12 random nucleotides labeled each cDNA. TCRdb recomputed calls from the 5' RACE reads with MiXCR, one row per CDR3 protein. The sample carries approximately 1,700,000 distinct CDR3 sequences, roughly two fifths recorded once. Broader study findings: The CMV status of each donor remained undetermined, and this could have confounded shifts in expanded clonotypes.

This clonotype was found a few times. Its specificity is not known. Peripheral blood from each donor was collected in a volume of 8 to 10 milliliters. Isolated PBMCs totaled at least 6 million in each sample. This CDR3 is built from 14 residues. The ends were cut back, 3 bases at V and 6 bases at J, with 13 bases in the middle. The chain combines TRBV12-3 or TRBV12-4 with TRBJ2-3; D not certain. Material: blood. This clonotype was sampled from a human donor in good health. CDR3 residues: CASSFTPSVDTQYF. CDR3 bases: TGTGCCAGCAGTTTTACCCCCTCCGTGGATACGCAGTATTTT.